This T cell receptor (beta chain) was sequenced during a study of T cell responses to AZD1222 COVID-19 vaccine. Findings and limits, study-wide: Per reports, nearly half of all spike-specific TCRs target regions that are unmutated in variants. The span of vaccine-associated CD4 TCRs extended across spike, with dominance at 160-218 and 743-854. The sample set comprised mostly white British donors with more females, and clonal diversity was possibly underestimated.

The CDR3 is 15 amino acids. Germline V gene lookup returns CDR1 MGHRA and CDR2 YSYEKL. The assay was immunoSEQ multiplex PCR, and TCRdb's table has in-frame clones only and misses some. The sample carries 85,000 or so clones, about 86% recorded once. Note on this clone: The antigen remains undetermined. At one end, the junction sequence differs from germline, possibly due to a read error.

Sample: peripheral blood, taken 28 days after the second AZD1222 dose. This rearrangement joins TRBV4-1 to TRBJ1-3; D gene ambiguous. The TCR sequence derives from an adult who received the AZD1222 COVID-19 vaccine. As DNA, the CDR3 is TGCGCCACCAGCGACTCCAGATACTCTGGAAACACCATATATTTT. Translated, it gives CATSDSRYSGNTIYF.